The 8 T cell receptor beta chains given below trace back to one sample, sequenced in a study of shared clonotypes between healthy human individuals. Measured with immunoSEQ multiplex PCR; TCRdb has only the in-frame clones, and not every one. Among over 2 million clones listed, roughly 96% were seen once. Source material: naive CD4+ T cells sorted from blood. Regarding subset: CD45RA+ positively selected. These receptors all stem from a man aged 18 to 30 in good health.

CDR3 coding DNA: TGTGCCAGTAGGTCGGCGGTGTCCTACGAGCAGTACTTC. This gives the protein CASRSAVSYEQYF. The chain is built from TRBV19 and TRBJ2-7; unclear D gene. This CDR3 is built from 13 residues. The germline gives CDR1 LNHDA, CDR2 SQIVND (reference sequence). The V gene lost 6 bases and the J gene lost 1 base, with 10 bases spanning the gap. The full variable domain, rest sourced from reference TRBV19 and TRBJ2-7, is DGGITQSPKYLFRKEGQNVTLSCEQNLNHDAMYWYRQDPGQGLRLIYYSQIVNDFQKGDIAEGYSVSREKKESFPLTVTSAQKNPTAFYLCASRSAVSYEQYFGPGTRLTVT.

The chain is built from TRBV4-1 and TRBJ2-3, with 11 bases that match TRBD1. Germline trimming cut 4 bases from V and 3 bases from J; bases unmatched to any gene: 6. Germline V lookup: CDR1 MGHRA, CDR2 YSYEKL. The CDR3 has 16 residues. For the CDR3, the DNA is TGCGCCAGCAGCCGCCCGGGACAGGGGGGGACAGATACGCAGTATTTT. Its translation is CASSRPGQGGTDTQYF.

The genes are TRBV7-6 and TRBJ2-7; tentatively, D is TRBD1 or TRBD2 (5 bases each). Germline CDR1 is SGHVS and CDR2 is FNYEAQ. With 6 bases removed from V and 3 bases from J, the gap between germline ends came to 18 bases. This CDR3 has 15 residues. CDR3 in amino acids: CASRPGTGYVYEQYF. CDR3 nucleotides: TGTGCCAGCAGACCAGGGACGGGATATGTCTACGAGCAGTACTTC.

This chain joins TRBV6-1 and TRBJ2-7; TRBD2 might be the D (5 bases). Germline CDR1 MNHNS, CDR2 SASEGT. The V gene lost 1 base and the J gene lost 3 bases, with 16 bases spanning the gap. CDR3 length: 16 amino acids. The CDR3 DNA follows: TGTGCCAGCAGTGAAGGGCGGGTGCCCTCTGGCTACGAGCAGTACTTC. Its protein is CASSEGRVPSGYEQYF.

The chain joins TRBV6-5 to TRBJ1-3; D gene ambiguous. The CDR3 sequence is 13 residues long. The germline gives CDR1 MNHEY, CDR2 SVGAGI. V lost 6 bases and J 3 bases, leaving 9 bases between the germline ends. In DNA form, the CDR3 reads TGTGCCAGCAGCAGACAAGTTGGAAACACCATATATTTT. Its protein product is CASSRQVGNTIYF.

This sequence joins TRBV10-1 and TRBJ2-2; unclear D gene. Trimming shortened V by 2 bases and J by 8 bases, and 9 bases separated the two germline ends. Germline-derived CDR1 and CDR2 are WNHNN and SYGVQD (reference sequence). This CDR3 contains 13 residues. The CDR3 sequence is CASSERRAGELFF. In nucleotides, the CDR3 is TGCGCCAGCAGTGAGAGACGGGCTGGGGAGCTGTTTTTT.

The chain's CDR3 is CASSERDREAFF. The CDR3 DNA reads as TGTGCCAGCAGTGAACGGGACAGGGAAGCTTTCTTT. The chain links TRBV6-1 to TRBJ1-1; 8 bases fit TRBD1. The ends lost 2 bases at V and 8 bases at J; junction bases unmatched: 1. CDR3 length: 12 amino acids. Germline loops: CDR1 MNHNS, CDR2 SASEGT.

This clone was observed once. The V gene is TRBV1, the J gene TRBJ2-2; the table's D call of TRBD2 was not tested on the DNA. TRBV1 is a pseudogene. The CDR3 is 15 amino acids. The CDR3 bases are TGCACCAGCCGCGGGCAGGCACCGAACACCGGGGAGCTGTTTTTT. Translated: CTSRGQAPNTGELFF.